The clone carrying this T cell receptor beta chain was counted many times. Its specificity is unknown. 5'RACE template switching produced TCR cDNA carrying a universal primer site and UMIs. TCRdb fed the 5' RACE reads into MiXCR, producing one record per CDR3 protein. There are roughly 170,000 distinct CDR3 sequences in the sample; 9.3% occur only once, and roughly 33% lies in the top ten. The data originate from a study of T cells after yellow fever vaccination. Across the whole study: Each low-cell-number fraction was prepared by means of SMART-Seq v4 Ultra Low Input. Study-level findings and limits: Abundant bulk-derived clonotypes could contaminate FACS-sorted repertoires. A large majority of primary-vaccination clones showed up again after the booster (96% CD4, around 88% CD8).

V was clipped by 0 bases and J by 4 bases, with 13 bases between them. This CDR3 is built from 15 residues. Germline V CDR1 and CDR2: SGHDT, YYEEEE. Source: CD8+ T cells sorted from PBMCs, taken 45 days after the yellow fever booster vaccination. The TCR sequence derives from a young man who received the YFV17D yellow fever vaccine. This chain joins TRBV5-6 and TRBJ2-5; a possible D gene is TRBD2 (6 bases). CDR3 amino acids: CASSLGLWRGETQYF. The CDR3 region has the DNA TGTGCCAGCAGCTTGGGGCTTTGGAGGGGAGAGACCCAGTACTTC.